The 3 T cell receptor beta chains below all came from one sample that was sequenced in a study of cytomegalovirus exposure and HLA in healthy donors. PCR used 60 Vbeta primers and 13 Jbeta primers. The method was immunoSEQ multiplex PCR; TCRdb's version includes in-frame clones alone and lacks a portion of them. This sample has some 250,000 clones, with roughly 82% found just once. Material: PBMCs. The receptors shown here come from a woman in her forties in good health and CMV-seropositive.

The V call is TRBV5-4, the J call TRBJ2-1; weak D call: TRBD1 (6 bases). CDR3 length: 13 amino acids. V lost 3 bases, J lost 8 bases, and 12 bases lay in between. Per the germline V gene, CDR1 is SGHNT and CDR2 is YYREEE (reference sequence). The CDR3 protein is CASSSRRGDEQFF. The CDR3 coding sequence is TGTGCCAGCAGCTCCCGCAGGGGAGATGAGCAGTTCTTC.

The rearrangement joins TRBV5-1 to TRBJ2-7, with TRBD2 matching 9 bases. The CDR3 extends over 19 amino acids. Per the germline V gene, CDR1 is SGHRS and CDR2 is YFSETQ. J lost 1 base, V lost 4 bases, and 18 bases had no gene match. The CDR3 is CASSVTPGRLAGSSYEQYF. CDR3 nucleotides: TGCGCCAGCAGCGTAACCCCCGGTCGGCTAGCGGGATCATCCTACGAGCAGTACTTC.

The CDR3 here is CASTPRTSGSNEQFF. In nucleotides, the CDR3 is TGTGCCAGCACACCCCGGACTAGCGGGAGCAATGAGCAGTTCTTC. The chain is built from TRBV2 and TRBJ2-1, with 13 bases that match TRBD2. CDR3 length: 15 residues. The V gene's germline CDR1 is SNHLY and CDR2 FYNNEI. With V trimmed by 7 bases and J by 6 bases, 6 bases remained unmatched.